The clone carrying this TCR beta chain was counted only a few times. This sample was taken from a study of blood T cell repertoires in COVID-19. The germline V gene encodes CDR1 MGHRA and CDR2 YSYEKL. Deletions cut 7 bases from V and 2 bases from J, with 14 bases between. The CDR3 runs 14 residues. Sequencing used immunoSEQ multiplex PCR; TCRdb keeps in-frame clones, though not all of them. The sample lists 35,000 to 40,000 clones, roughly 80% seen once, with under 5% in the top ten. This clonotype was sampled from a man aged 50-59 years with active COVID-19. The chain recombines TRBV4-1 with TRBJ1-2; tentative D call: TRBD1 (5 bases). What was sequenced was peripheral blood. The CDR3, as DNA: TGCGCCAGCACGACGGCTTCAGGGAACTATGGCTACACCTTC. Amino acid sequence: CASTTASGNYGYTF.